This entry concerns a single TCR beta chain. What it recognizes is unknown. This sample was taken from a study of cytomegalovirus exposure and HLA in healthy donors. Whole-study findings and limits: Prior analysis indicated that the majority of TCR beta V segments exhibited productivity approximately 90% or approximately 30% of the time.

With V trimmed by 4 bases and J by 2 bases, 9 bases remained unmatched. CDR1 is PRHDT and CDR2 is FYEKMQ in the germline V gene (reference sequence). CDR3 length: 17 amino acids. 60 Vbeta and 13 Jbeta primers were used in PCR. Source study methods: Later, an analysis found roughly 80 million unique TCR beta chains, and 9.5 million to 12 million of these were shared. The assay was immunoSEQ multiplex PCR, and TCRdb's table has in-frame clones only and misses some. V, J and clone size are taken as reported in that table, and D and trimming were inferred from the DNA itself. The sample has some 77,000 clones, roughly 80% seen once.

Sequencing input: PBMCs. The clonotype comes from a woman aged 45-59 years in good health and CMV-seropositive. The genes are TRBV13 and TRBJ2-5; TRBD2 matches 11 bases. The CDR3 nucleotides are TGTGCCAGCAGCTCCGTAGAGACTAGCGGGATGCAAGAGACCCAGTACTTC. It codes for CASSSVETSGMQETQYF.